A selection of T cell receptor beta chains follows, all from one sample in a study of T cell responses to AZD1222 COVID-19 vaccine. TCRdb's copy holds only in-frame clones and misses some; the assay was immunoSEQ multiplex PCR. Of 110,000 or so clones in the sample, about nine tenths were seen once. The sample here was peripheral blood, taken on day 0 of MenACWY control vaccination. These receptors all come from an adult in good health. CDR3s include the opening cysteine and the closing phenylalanine or tryptophan.

cdr3_aa j_call v_call
CASGLGADTQYF TRBJ2-3 TRBV12-5
CACGTGDIQYF TRBJ2-4 TRBV30
CASSASGLAYNEQFF TRBJ2-1 TRBV9
CASSQSPPGQPSGNTIYF TRBJ1-3 TRBV4-1
CASILRGGDNEQFF TRBJ2-1 TRBV27
CATSRGRYSPLHF TRBJ1-6 TRBV15
CATDGGQPQHF TRBJ1-5 TRBV28
CASRPTGSSGNTIYF TRBJ1-3 TRBV7-2
CASRLRDMNTEAFF TRBJ1-1 TRBV5-5
CAISELRDSSGTDTQYF TRBJ2-3 TRBV10-3
CASSLTQGLYSPLHF TRBJ1-6 TRBV7-3
CAVQWEGNQPQHF TRBJ1-5 TRBV6-5
CASSQERSGVSGNTIYF TRBJ1-3 TRBV3-1/TRBV3-2
CASSQSAIQYGYTF TRBJ1-2 TRBV4-1
CASSLFNRVGNTIYF TRBJ1-3 TRBV18
CASSLWGLAGTSYEQYF TRBJ2-7 TRBV7-2
CAISESSGGGRNYEQYF TRBJ2-7 TRBV10-3